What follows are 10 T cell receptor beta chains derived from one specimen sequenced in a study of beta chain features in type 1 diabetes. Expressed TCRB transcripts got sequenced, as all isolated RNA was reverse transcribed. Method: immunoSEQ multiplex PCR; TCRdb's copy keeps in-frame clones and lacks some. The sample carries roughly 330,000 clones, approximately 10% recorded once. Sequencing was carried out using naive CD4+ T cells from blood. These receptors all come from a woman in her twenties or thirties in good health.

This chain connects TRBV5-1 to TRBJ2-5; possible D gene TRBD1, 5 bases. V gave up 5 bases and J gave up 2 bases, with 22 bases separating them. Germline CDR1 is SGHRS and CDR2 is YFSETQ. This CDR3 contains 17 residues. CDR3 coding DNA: TGCGCCAGCAGGGGCAGGGCGATGTGGAGTCGGCAAGAGACCCAGTACTTC. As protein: CASRGRAMWSRQETQYF.

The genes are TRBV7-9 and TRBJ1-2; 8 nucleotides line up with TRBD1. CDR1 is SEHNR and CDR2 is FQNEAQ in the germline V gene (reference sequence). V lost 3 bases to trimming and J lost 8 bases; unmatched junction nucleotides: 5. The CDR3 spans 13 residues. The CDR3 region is CASSLQGAQGYTF. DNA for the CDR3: TGTGCCAGCAGCTTGCAGGGGGCGCAGGGCTACACCTTC. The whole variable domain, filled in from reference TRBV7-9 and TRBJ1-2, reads DTGVSQNPRHKITKRGQNVTFRCDPISEHNRLYWYRQTLGQGPEFLTYFQNEAQLEKSRLLSDRFSAERPKGSFSTLEIQRTEQGDSAMYLCASSLQGAQGYTFGSGTRLTVV.

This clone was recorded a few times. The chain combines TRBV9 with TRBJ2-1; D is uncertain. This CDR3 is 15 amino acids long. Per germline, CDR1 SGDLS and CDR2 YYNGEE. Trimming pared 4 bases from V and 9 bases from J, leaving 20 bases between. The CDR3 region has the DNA TGTGCCAGCAGCCTCCTGAGTAGTTCCATTGGTGAGCAGTTCTTC. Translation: CASSLLSSSIGEQFF.

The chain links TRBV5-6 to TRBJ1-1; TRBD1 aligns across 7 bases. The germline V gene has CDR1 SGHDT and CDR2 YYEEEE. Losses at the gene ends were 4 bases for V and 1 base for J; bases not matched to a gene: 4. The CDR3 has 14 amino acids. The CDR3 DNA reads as TGTGCCAGCAGCCTCGGACAGGAGAACACTGAAGCTTTCTTT. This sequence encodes CASSLGQENTEAFF.

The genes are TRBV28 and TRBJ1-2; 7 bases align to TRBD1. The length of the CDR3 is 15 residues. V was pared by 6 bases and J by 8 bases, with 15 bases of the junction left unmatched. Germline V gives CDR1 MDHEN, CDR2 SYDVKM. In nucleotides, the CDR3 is TGTGCCAGCAGCCCCCTCCACGACAGGGCGGGGGGCTACACCTTC. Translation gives CASSPLHDRAGGYTF.

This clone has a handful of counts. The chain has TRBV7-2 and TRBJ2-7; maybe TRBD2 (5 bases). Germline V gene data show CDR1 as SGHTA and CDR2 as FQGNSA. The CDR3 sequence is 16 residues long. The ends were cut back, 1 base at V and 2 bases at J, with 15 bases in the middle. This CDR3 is CASSLGPPGTPYEQYF. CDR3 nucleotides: TGTGCCAGCAGCTTAGGCCCTCCGGGAACGCCCTACGAGCAGTACTTC.

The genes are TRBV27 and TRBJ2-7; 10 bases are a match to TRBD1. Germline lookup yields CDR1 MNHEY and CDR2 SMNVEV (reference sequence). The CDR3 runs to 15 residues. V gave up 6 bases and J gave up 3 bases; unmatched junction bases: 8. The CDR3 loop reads CASRSGTGVFYEQYF. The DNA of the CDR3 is TGTGCCAGCAGATCCGGGACAGGGGTCTTCTACGAGCAGTACTTC.

This chain's CDR3 is CASSEGDTYYEQYF. Here the CDR3 DNA reads TGCGCCAGCAGTGAAGGGGACACGTACTACGAGCAGTACTTC. The V gene is TRBV10-2, the J gene TRBJ2-7, with D tentatively TRBD1 (6 bases). The CDR3 is 14 amino acids. Trimming left V 3 bases short and J 3 bases short, with 12 bases between. Looked up from germline, CDR1 is WSHSY and CDR2 is SAAADI.

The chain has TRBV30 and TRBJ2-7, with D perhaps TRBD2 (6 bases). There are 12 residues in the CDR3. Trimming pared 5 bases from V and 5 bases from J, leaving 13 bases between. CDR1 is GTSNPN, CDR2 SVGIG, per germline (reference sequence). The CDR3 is CAWGGTLHEQYF. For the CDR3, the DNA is TGTGCCTGGGGTGGGACTCTACACGAGCAGTACTTC.

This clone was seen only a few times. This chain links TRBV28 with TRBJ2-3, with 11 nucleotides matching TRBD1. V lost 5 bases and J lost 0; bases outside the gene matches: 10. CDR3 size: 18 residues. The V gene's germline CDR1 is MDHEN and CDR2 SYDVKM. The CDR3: CASSPGTGGLSSTDTQYF. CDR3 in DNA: TGTGCCAGCAGTCCGGGGACAGGGGGGCTGTCCAGCACAGATACGCAGTATTTT.